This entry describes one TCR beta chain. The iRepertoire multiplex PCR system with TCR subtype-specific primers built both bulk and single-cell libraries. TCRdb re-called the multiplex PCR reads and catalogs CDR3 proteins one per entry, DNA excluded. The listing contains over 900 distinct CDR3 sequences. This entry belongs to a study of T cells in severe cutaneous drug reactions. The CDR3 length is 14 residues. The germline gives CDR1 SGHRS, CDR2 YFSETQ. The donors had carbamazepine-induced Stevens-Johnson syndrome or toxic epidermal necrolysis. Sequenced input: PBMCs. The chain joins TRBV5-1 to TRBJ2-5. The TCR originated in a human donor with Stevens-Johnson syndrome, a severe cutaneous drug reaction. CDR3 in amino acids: CASSLGLGWETQYF.